Shown below are 21 T cell receptor beta chains from a single sample sequenced in a study of T cell responses to AZD1222 COVID-19 vaccine. Only in-frame clones appear in the TCRdb table, and some are missing; sequencing was by immunoSEQ multiplex PCR. The sample has some 170,000 clones, 90% to 95% seen once. The sample in question was peripheral blood, obtained on day 0 of AZD1222 vaccination. The receptors were gathered from an adult in good health.

This chain joins TRBV9 and TRBJ1-3; unclear D gene. The germline V gene has CDR1 SGDLS and CDR2 YYNGEE. V was cut by 0 bases and J by 2 bases, with 12 bases left in between. CDR3 size: 16 residues. The CDR3 loop is CASSVGAGLPGNTIYF. For the CDR3, the DNA is TGTGCCAGCAGCGTAGGGGCAGGCCTTCCTGGAAACACCATATATTTT.

The V call is TRBV19, the J call TRBJ1-1; 8 nucleotides match TRBD1. CDR1 is LNHDA and CDR2 is SQIVND in the germline V gene (reference sequence). Unmatched junction bases numbered 8, after V lost 9 bases and J lost 2 bases. The CDR3 runs 14 residues. The CDR3 nucleotides read TGTGCCAGCAAGACCGGACAGGGAAACACTGAAGCTTTCTTT. Residues: CASKTGQGNTEAFF.

In its sample, this clone was seen once. The chain uses TRBV3-1 (or the pseudogene TRBV3-2) and TRBJ1-1; D is perhaps TRBD1 (5 bases). The germline V gene encodes CDR1 LGHDT and CDR2 YNNKEL (reference sequence). Trimming took off 6 bases at V and 11 bases at J, with 16 bases between the two ends. This CDR3 is built from 12 residues. The CDR3 here is CASSQSGQAAFF. For the CDR3, the DNA is TGTGCCAGCAGTCAATCGGGGCAGGCGGCTTTCTTT.

This rearrangement joins TRBV6-6 to TRBJ1-6; unclear D gene. The CDR3 spans 13 residues. Germline V gene sequence: CDR1 MNHNY, CDR2 SVGAGI (reference sequence). V lost 7 bases and J 3 bases, leaving 7 bases between the germline ends. The CDR3 sequence: CASTTDYNSPLHF. The DNA for the CDR3 is TGTGCCAGCACGACTGACTATAATTCACCCCTCCACTTT.

The chain joins TRBV19 to TRBJ1-1, with TRBD1 identical over 10 bases. V lost 3 bases and J lost 3; bases outside the gene matches: 7. CDR1 is LNHDA and CDR2 is SQIVND in the germline V gene (reference sequence). The CDR3 length is 16 residues. The CDR3 coding sequence is TGTGCCAGTAGTATCAGGACAGGGGGTAGGTACACTGAAGCTTTCTTT. Its translation is CASSIRTGGRYTEAFF.

The CDR3 loop is CASSVGLAGVETQYF. The CDR3 DNA reads TGTGCCAGCAGCGTAGGCCTAGCGGGAGTTGAGACCCAGTACTTC. The chain is built from TRBV9 and TRBJ2-5; 10 bases are shared with TRBD2. Germline V gene lookup returns CDR1 SGDLS and CDR2 YYNGEE. With V trimmed by 0 bases and J by 5 bases, 4 bases remained unmatched. The CDR3 covers 15 residues.

The chain couples TRBV15 to TRBJ1-1; D may be TRBD1 (6 bases). The CDR3 is 14 residues long. CDR1 is LNHNV, CDR2 YYDKDF, per germline (reference sequence). Trimming took 3 bases from V and 3 from J, leaving 11 bases between them. CDR3 sequence (DNA): TGTGCCACCAGCAGTCCACAGGGTTACACTGAAGCTTTCTTT. It specifies CATSSPQGYTEAFF.

This clone showed up just a few times. This rearrangement joins TRBV25-1 to TRBJ2-7, with 7 bases aligning to TRBD1. V dropped 9 bases and J dropped 3; count of bases not matched to a gene: 8. The CDR3 has 13 amino acids. In germline, CDR1 is MGHDK, CDR2 SYGVNS. The CDR3 DNA follows: TGTGCCAGAACAGGGGTTTGCCTCTACGAGCAGTACTTC. Translating it yields CARTGVCLYEQYF.

CDR3: CASSQTESRKGLFYEQYF. CDR3 nucleotide sequence: TGCGCCAGCAGCCAAACCGAAAGCAGGAAGGGCCTGTTCTACGAGCAGTACTTC. V and J are TRBV4-1 and TRBJ2-7; D unclear. The CDR3 consists of 18 residues. The V and J ends lost 2 bases and 3 bases respectively, with 23 bases between them. Germline V lookup: CDR1 MGHRA, CDR2 YSYEKL.

V gene TRBV3-1 (or the pseudogene TRBV3-2) combines with J gene TRBJ2-2, with TRBD1 matching over 8 bases. The CDR3 length is 17 residues. CDR1 and CDR2 (germline): LGHDT, YNNKEL (reference sequence). V trimming: 1 base; J trimming: 1 base; junction bases outside the gene matches: 5. The CDR3 spells CASSQGSRGRNTGELFF. In DNA, the CDR3 is TGTGCCAGCAGCCAAGGGAGCAGGGGGCGGAACACCGGGGAGCTGTTTTTT.

This chain connects TRBV6-1 to TRBJ1-1; D call uncertain. This CDR3 is 12 amino acids long. Germline V gene data show CDR1 as MNHNS and CDR2 as SASEGT. Trimming took off 2 bases at V and 0 bases at J, with 1 base between the two ends. The CDR3 DNA reads as TGTGCCAGCAGTGAATTGAACACTGAAGCTTTCTTT. It is translated as CASSELNTEAFF.

The chain uses TRBV5-4 and TRBJ2-5; possibly TRBD1 or TRBD2 for D (6 bases each). V was trimmed by 4 bases and J by 5 bases, leaving 18 bases between them. Germline V gene lookup returns CDR1 SGHNT and CDR2 YYREEE (reference sequence). CDR3 length: 15 residues. In nucleotides, the CDR3 is TGTGCCAGCAGCCCCGATGTGGGGGGCAGTGAGACCCAGTACTTC. Amino acids: CASSPDVGGSETQYF.

CDR3 coding DNA: TGTGCCATCAGTGAGACAGGGCTAGCGAGTAGCTCCTACGAGCAGTACTTC. This gives the protein CAISETGLASSSYEQYF. V gene TRBV10-3 combines with J gene TRBJ2-7; D may correspond to TRBD1 or TRBD2 (6 bases each). Looked up from germline, CDR1 is ENHRY and CDR2 is SYGVKD. The germline V and J ends were trimmed by 2 bases and 0 bases, with 17 bases remaining between them. This CDR3 spans 17 amino acids.

This clone showed up many times. Other DNA sequences from this sample encode an identical CDR3 as well. The J gene is TRBJ2-1, the V gene TRBV10-2; TRBD2 matches 11 bases. The germline gives CDR1 WSHSY, CDR2 SAAADI. This CDR3 is built from 14 residues. Trimming removed 4 bases from V and 8 bases from J; junction bases left unmatched: 4. The CDR3 spells CASSGLAGGDEQFF. The CDR3, as DNA: TGCGCCAGCAGTGGGCTAGCGGGAGGAGATGAGCAGTTCTTC.

This clone was detected only once. The chain is built from TRBV29-1 and TRBJ1-2; D call uncertain. Germline CDR1 SQVTM, CDR2 ANQGSEA. This CDR3 comprises 13 residues. Trimming stripped 4 bases from V and 4 bases from J, with 13 bases between. CDR3: CSVGGIGAYGYTF. In DNA, the CDR3 is TGCAGCGTTGGAGGGATAGGCGCCTATGGCTACACCTTC.

The chain has TRBV7-9 and TRBJ1-4; 9 bases agree with TRBD1. This CDR3 region has 16 residues. Losses at the gene ends were 5 bases for V and 1 base for J; bases not matched to a gene: 5. Per the germline V gene, CDR1 is SEHNR and CDR2 is FQNEAQ (reference sequence). The CDR3 nucleotides read TGTGCCAGCAGCCTTGGACAGGGGAGAACTAATGAAAAACTGTTTTTT. Translation gives CASSLGQGRTNEKLFF.

This chain joins TRBV5-1 and TRBJ2-3; 11 bases are shared with TRBD2. The germline CDR1 and CDR2 sequences are SGHRS and YFSETQ. The CDR3 is 18 residues long. J lost 0 bases, V lost 1 base, and 7 bases had no gene match. The CDR3 region is CASSLRLAGGPSTDTQYF. In nucleotides, the CDR3 is TGCGCCAGCAGCTTGCGGCTAGCGGGAGGACCGAGCACAGATACGCAGTATTTT.

Worth noting for this clone: The sample contains more than one DNA sequence encoding this CDR3. The chain links TRBV18 to TRBJ1-1; 8 bases line up with TRBD1. The V and J ends lost 3 bases and 1 base, in that order; junction bases with no gene match: 1. Germline CDR1 and CDR2: KGHSH and LQKENI. The CDR3 contains 14 residues. The CDR3 region is CASSPGTGNTEAFF. For the CDR3, the DNA is TGTGCCAGCTCACCCGGGACAGGGAACACTGAAGCTTTCTTT.

The V and J genes are TRBV6-5 and TRBJ2-1, with TRBD1 as a possible D gene (6 bases). The V end lost 6 bases, the J end lost 7 bases, and 19 bases lay between the germline ends. The germline CDR1 and CDR2 sequences are MNHEY and SVGAGI. This CDR3 is 15 amino acids long. DNA of the CDR3: TGTGCCAGCAGACCCAGCCTAGTCAGGGGTAATGAGCAGTTCTTC. Translating it yields CASRPSLVRGNEQFF.

This sequence joins TRBV29-1 and TRBJ2-3; 7 bases match TRBD2. Germline CDR1 is SQVTM and CDR2 is ANQGSEA. This CDR3 comprises 14 residues. J gave up 0 bases and V 4 bases, and 4 bases lay outside the gene matches. The CDR3 here is CSVGAGVSTDTQYF. The CDR3 DNA sequence: TGCAGCGTTGGGGCGGGGGTAAGCACAGATACGCAGTATTTT.

The rearrangement uses TRBV5-4 and TRBJ1-2, with unresolved D. Trimming shortened V by 0 bases and J by 2 bases, and 11 bases separated the two germline ends. The CDR3 has 15 residues. Germline lookup yields CDR1 SGHNT and CDR2 YYREEE (reference sequence). In nucleotides, the CDR3 is TGTGCCAGCAGCTTGGATCCGACCGTAAACTATGGCTACACCTTC. Its protein is CASSLDPTVNYGYTF.